This T cell receptor (beta chain) was captured in a study of blood T cell repertoires in COVID-19. V dropped 5 bases and J dropped 5; count of bases not matched to a gene: 13. Germline V gene sequence: CDR1 MNHNY, CDR2 SVGAGI (reference sequence). This CDR3 is built from 18 residues. The method was immunoSEQ multiplex PCR; TCRdb's version includes in-frame clones alone and lacks a portion of them. Among 130,000 or so clones listed, more than 85% were seen once. This clone came up once. The V call is TRBV6-6, the J call TRBJ2-2; 11 positions agree with TRBD2. Material for sequencing was peripheral blood. The origin of this receptor is a man aged 50 to 60 with active or convalescent COVID-19. The CDR3 DNA reads as TGTGCCAGCAGTCACCCAAACCGAGGACTAGCGGGTACCGGGGAGCTGTTTTTT. Translation gives CASSHPNRGLAGTGELFF.